This TCR beta chain was sequenced in a study of blood T cell repertoires in COVID-19. For the study at large: Both acute and convalescent COVID-19 samples were obtained from the United States, Italy and Spain. Nucleic acid was either cDNA or gDNA, and it came from T cells, B-cell-depleted T cells, or PBMCs.

This clone has a handful of counts. Under the authors' procedure: The authors estimated nucleated cell counts from reference gene primer amplification. Measured with immunoSEQ multiplex PCR; TCRdb has only the in-frame clones, and not every one. V, J and clone size reflect that table, while D and trimming were determined from the DNA. The table lists more than 200,000 clones, about nine tenths of them singletons. CDR3 length: 13 residues. Trimming stripped 3 bases from V and 0 bases from J, with 6 bases between. Germline V gives CDR1 LGHDT, CDR2 YNNKEL (reference sequence). This sequence joins TRBV3-1 (or the pseudogene TRBV3-2) and TRBJ2-7, with D hard to call. The sequenced material came from PBMCs or T cells enriched from blood (not recorded which). The receptor was derived from a woman aged 25 to 39 with acute COVID-19. CDR3 sequence (DNA): TGTGCCAGCAGCCACAGGTACTCCTACGAGCAGTACTTC. It encodes CASSHRYSYEQYF.